This entry is about one TCR beta chain. These data belong to a study of CD8 T cells in Susac syndrome. TCR beta sequencing covered blood CD8+ and CD4+ T cells. After extraction with the RNeasy kit, about 0.45 to 1 ug of the RNA was reverse transcribed using random hexamers. Multiplex immunoSEQ PCR targeted 54 Vbeta and 13 Jbeta TCR beta segments. From the immunoSEQ multiplex PCR reads, TCRdb called clonotypes with MiXCR, one entry per CDR3 protein. This sample has about 200,000 distinct CDR3 sequences; about 95% occur once, and the top ten carry just under 0.095%. The length of the CDR3 is 15 residues. Trimming took 0 bases from V and 0 from J, leaving 9 bases between them. Germline V lookup: CDR1 SGDLS, CDR2 YYNGEE.

This chain joins TRBV9 and TRBJ1-2; D gene ambiguous. The clonotype comes from a human donor with multiple sclerosis. Material for sequencing was CD4+ T cells from PBMCs. CDR3 loop: CASSVEGSSNYGYTF. The CDR3 DNA is TGTGCCAGCAGCGTAGAGGGCAGCTCTAACTATGGCTACACCTTC.